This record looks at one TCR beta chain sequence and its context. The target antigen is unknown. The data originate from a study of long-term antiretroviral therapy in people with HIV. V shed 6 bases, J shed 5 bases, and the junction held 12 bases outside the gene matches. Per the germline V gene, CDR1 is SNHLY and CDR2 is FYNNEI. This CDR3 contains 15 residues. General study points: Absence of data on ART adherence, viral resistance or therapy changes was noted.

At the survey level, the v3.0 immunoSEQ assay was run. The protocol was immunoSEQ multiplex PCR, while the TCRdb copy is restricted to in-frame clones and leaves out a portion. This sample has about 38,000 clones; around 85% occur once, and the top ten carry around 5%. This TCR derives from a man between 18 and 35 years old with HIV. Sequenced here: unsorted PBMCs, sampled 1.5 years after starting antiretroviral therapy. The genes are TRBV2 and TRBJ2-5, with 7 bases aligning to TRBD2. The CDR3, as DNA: TGTGCCAGCAGGATGAGCGGGATGGGTATGGAGACCCAGTACTTC. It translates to CASRMSGMGMETQYF. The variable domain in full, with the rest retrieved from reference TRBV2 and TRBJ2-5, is EPEVTQTPSHQVTQMGQEVILRCVPISNHLYFYWYRQILGQKVEFLVSFYNNEISEKSEIFDDQFSVERPDGSNFTLKIRSTKLEDSAMYFCASRMSGMGMETQYFGPGTRLLVL.